The present TCR beta chain was sequenced within a study of blood T cell repertoires in COVID-19. Across the whole study: Sources were T cells, B-cell-depleted T cells, or PBMCs; the material itself was cDNA or gDNA.

Source study methods: Reference gene primers were amplified, and this amplification served to estimate nucleated cell counts. Data came from immunoSEQ multiplex PCR; TCRdb stores just in-frame clones and leaves some out. The D gene and trimming were derived from the DNA, and the V and J assignments and clone size from that table. The sample holds 210,000 or so clones, over 75% seen once. After removal of 5 bases from V and 3 bases from J, the junction contained 10 bases not matched to a gene. CDR1 is SEHNR and CDR2 is FQNEAQ in the germline V gene (reference sequence). CDR3 length equals 16 residues.

This chain joins TRBV7-9 and TRBJ2-5, with TRBD2 matching over 9 bases. Sequencing input: peripheral blood. This clonotype was sampled from a man aged 50-60 years with acute or convalescent COVID-19. The CDR3 coding sequence is TGTGCCAGCAGCCCTGGACTAGCGCGGGCCAAAGAGACCCAGTACTTC. It is translated as CASSPGLARAKETQYF.